This T cell receptor (beta chain) was recovered during a study of T-cell reconstitution after alpha-beta-depleted transplantation in children. Library preparation (for TCRbeta) was performed with unique molecular identifiers. TCRdb recomputed calls from the PCR reads with MiXCR, one row per CDR3 protein. The sample lists approximately 82,000 distinct CDR3 sequences, around 18% seen once, with about 47% in the top ten. Germline V lookup: CDR1 MDHEN, CDR2 SYDVKM. V shed 5 bases and J 4 bases; nucleotides not matched to a gene: 1. CDR3 length: 12 amino acids. This specimen consisted of PBMCs, mostly from graft donor cells, obtained 360 days after TCRalphabeta/CD19-depleted stem cell transplant. This clonotype originated in a male patient under 10 years old who had a stem cell transplant for acute lymphoblastic leukemia, so the T cells may come from the graft donor. The chain employs TRBV28 and TRBJ1-2; 7 bases match TRBD1. The CDR3 DNA sequence: TGTGCCAGCAGTGGGGACAGCTATGGCTACACCTTC. Amino acids: CASSGDSYGYTF.